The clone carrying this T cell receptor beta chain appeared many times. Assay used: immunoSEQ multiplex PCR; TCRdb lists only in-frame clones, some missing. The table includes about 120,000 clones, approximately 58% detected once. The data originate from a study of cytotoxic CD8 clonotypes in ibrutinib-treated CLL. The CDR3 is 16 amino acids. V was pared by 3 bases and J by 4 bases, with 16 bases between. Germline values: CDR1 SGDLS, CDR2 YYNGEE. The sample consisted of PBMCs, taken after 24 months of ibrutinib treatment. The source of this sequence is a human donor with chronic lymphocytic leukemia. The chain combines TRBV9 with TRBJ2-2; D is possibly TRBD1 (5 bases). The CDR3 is CASSAPQGWSTGELFF. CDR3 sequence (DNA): TGTGCCAGCAGCGCACCCCAGGGTTGGAGCACCGGGGAGCTGTTTTTT.